This T cell receptor beta chain was sequenced for a study of blood T cells in healthy people across ages. V trimming: 4 bases; J trimming: 2 bases; junction bases outside the gene matches: 3. Germline V lookup: CDR1 SGHTA, CDR2 FQGNSA. There are 14 residues in the CDR3. This clonotype was picked up one time. Antigen unknown. Whole-study findings and limits: CMV status of donors was not determined, possibly confounding expanded clonotype changes.

Primed by a sample-barcoded 5' primer and a J-beta primer mix, a second PCR proceeded for roughly 7 to 12 cycles. TCRdb called the 5' RACE reads again in MiXCR, with one record for every CDR3 protein. Among fewer than 750,000 distinct CDR3 sequences listed, around 48% were seen once. V is TRBV7-2 and J is TRBJ2-7; 9 bases match TRBD2. Sequencing was carried out using blood. The sequence was obtained from a man older than 75 in good health. CDR3 nucleotide sequence: TGTGCCAGCAGCTGGACTAGCGATGCCTACGAGCAGTACTTC. This encodes CASSWTSDAYEQYF.